Listed here are 5 T cell receptor beta chains from one sample, sequenced in a study of T cells in Graves' hyperthyroidism and ophthalmopathy. Researchers took RNA transcripts and amplified the TCR beta CDR3 regions from them. Researchers ran a first-round RT-PCR on the TCR CDR3 using the HTBI primer set. TCRdb itself ran the multiplex PCR reads through MiXCR, one entry per CDR3 protein. The data contain 700,000 to 850,000 distinct CDR3 sequences, just over 35% of them singletons. Sequencing was done on a sample of blood. These receptors came from a middle-aged woman with Graves' hyperthyroidism.

This clonotype was picked up one time. The J gene is TRBJ1-5, the V gene TRBV10-3; D not resolved. V was pared by 0 bases and J by 14 bases, with 11 bases between. Germline CDR1 reads ENHRY; CDR2 reads SYGVKD. CDR3 size: 12 residues. The DNA for the CDR3 is TGTGCCATCAGTGAGTCGCTATCAGCCGAGCATTTT. Protein sequence: CAISESLSAEHF.

This clonotype was counted at least ten times. The chain couples TRBV7-8 to TRBJ1-1, with TRBD1 matching over 7 bases. Germline V gene data show CDR1 as SGHVS and CDR2 as FQNEAQ. V lost 5 bases, J lost 1 base, and 4 bases stayed unmatched. This CDR3 is 14 amino acids long. The CDR3, as DNA: TGTGCCAGCAGCGTGAACAGGGGGAACACTGAAGCTTTCTTT. This gives the protein CASSVNRGNTEAFF.

This clonotype occurred many times. This chain connects TRBV10-3 to TRBJ1-6; 7 bases fit TRBD1. The CDR3 is made up of 15 amino acids. After removal of 10 bases from V and 0 bases from J, the junction contained 6 bases not matched to a gene. Germline lookup yields CDR1 ENHRY and CDR2 SYGVKD. The chain's CDR3 is CATQGPSSYNSPLHF. CDR3 coding DNA: TGTGCCACACAGGGGCCGAGCTCCTATAATTCACCCCTCCACTTT.

The chain combines TRBV29-1 with TRBJ1-2, with 8 bases identical to TRBD1. V lost 7 bases and J lost 0; bases outside the gene matches: 7. The CDR3 spans 14 residues. Germline loops: CDR1 SQVTM, CDR2 ANQGSEA. CDR3 in DNA: TGCAGCGCCGAGCGACAGGGGACTAACTATGGCTACACCTTC. As protein: CSAERQGTNYGYTF.

The sample holds a few counts of this clonotype. This chain connects TRBV7-9 to TRBJ1-1; D may be TRBD1 (5 bases). This CDR3 has 14 residues. V was trimmed by 5 bases and J by 10 bases, leaving 20 bases between them. Germline V lookup: CDR1 SEHNR, CDR2 FQNEAQ (reference sequence). The CDR3 coding sequence is TGTGCCAGCAGCCCTCCGAGGGGACTTTTTGCAGCTTTCTTT. It is translated as CASSPPRGLFAAFF.